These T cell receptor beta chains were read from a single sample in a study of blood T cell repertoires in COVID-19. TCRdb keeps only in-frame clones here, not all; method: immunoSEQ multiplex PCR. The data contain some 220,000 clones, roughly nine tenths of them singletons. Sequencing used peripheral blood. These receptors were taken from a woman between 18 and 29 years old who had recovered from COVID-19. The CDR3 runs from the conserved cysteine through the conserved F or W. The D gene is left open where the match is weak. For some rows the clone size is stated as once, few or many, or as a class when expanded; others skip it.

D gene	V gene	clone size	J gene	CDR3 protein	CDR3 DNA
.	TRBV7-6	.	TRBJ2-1	CASSLEPPESSYNEQFF	TGTGCCAGCAGCTTAGAACCCCCTGAGAGCTCCTACAATGAGCAGTTCTTC
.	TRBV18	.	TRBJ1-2	CASSPNPGDGYTF	TGTGCCAGCTCACCAAATCCGGGGGATGGCTACACCTTC
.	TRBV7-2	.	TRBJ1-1	CASREDRNTEAFF	TGTGCCAGCAGAGAAGACAGGAACACTGAAGCTTTCTTT
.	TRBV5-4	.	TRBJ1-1	CASSLGERGPEAFF	TGTGCCAGCAGCTTGGGTGAGCGGGGTCCTGAAGCTTTCTTT
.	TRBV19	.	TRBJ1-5	CASSIATGSNQPQHF	TGTGCCAGTAGTATAGCCACAGGGAGTAATCAGCCCCAGCATTTT
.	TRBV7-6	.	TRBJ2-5	CASSLGWVGGSKETQYF	TGTGCCAGCAGCTTAGGGTGGGTAGGAGGTTCCAAGGAGACCCAGTACTTC
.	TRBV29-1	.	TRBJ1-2	CSVEDGVGGYTF	TGCAGCGTTGAAGACGGAGTAGGTGGCTACACCTTC
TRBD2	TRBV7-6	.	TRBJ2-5	CASSLDFASGETQYF	TGTGCCAGCAGCTTAGATTTCGCTAGCGGGGAGACCCAGTACTTC
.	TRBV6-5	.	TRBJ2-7	CASSYGGTDPYEQYF	TGTGCCAGCAGTTACGGCGGGACAGACCCCTACGAGCAGTACTTC
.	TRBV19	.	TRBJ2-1	CASSFTSRNEQFF	TGTGCCAGTAGTTTTACTAGCCGCAATGAGCAGTTCTTC
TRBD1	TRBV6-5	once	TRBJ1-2	CASRDPGTDYGYTF	TGTGCCAGCAGAGATCCCGGGACAGACTATGGCTACACCTTC
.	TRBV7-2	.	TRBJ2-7	CASQRRDLSYEQYF	TGTGCCAGCCAGAGGCGGGATCTATCCTACGAGCAGTACTTC
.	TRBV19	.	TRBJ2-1	CASSDSSYNEQFF	TGTGCCAGTAGCGATAGCTCCTACAATGAGCAGTTCTTC
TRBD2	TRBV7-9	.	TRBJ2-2	CASSLGLAGAGSGELFF	TGTGCCAGCAGCCTGGGACTAGCGGGAGCCGGGTCCGGGGAGCTGTTTTTT
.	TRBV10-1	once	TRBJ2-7	CASSPSTYEQYF	TGCGCCAGCAGCCCGAGCACCTACGAGCAGTACTTC
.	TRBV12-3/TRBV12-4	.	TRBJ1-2	CASSPHTF	TGTGCCAGCAGCCCACATACCTTC
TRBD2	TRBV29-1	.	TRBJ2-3	CSVEGTSESTDTQYF	TGCAGCGTTGAAGGGACTAGCGAGAGCACAGATACGCAGTATTTT
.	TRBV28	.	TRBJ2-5	CASSLQGPQETQYF	TGTGCCAGCAGTTTACAGGGCCCCCAAGAGACCCAGTACTTC
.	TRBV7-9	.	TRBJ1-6	CASSLALVYNSPLHF	TGTGCCAGCAGCTTAGCCTTAGTCTATAATTCACCCCTCCACTTT
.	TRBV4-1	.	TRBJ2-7	CASSQDEGVRSEQYF	TGCGCCAGCAGCCAAGATGAGGGCGTTAGGTCCGAGCAGTACTTC
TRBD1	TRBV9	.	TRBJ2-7	CASSVTGGSYEQYF	TGTGCCAGCAGCGTAACAGGGGGGTCCTACGAGCAGTACTTC
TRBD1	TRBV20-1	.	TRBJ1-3	CSASRHRGRNTIYF	TGCAGTGCTAGTCGTCACAGGGGGCGAAACACCATATATTTT
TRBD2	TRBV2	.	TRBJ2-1	CASKGEGLRHNEQFF	TGTGCCAGCAAAGGGGAGGGTCTACGCCACAATGAGCAGTTCTTC
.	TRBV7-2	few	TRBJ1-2	CASSFGGARIYGYTF	TGTGCCAGCAGCTTCGGGGGGGCGCGTATCTATGGCTACACCTTC
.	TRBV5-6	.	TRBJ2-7	CASSLVLAEDEQYF	TGTGCCAGCAGCTTGGTTCTAGCCGAGGACGAGCAGTACTTC
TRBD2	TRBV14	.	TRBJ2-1	CASSLPTSYESSYNEQFF	TGTGCCAGCAGCCTCCCGACTAGCTACGAAAGCTCCTACAATGAGCAGTTCTTC
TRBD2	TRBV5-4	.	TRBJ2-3	CASSFGGTSVDTQYF	TGTGCCAGCAGCTTTGGTGGGACTAGCGTGGATACGCAGTATTTT
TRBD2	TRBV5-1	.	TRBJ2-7	CASSFTSGSSYEQYF	TGCGCCAGCAGCTTCACTAGCGGGAGCTCCTACGAGCAGTACTTC
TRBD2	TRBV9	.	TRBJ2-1	CASSGPASGRDYNEQFF	TGTGCCAGCAGCGGGCCCGCTAGCGGGAGGGACTACAATGAGCAGTTCTTC